One and the same sample provided the 21 T cell receptor beta chains below, sequenced in a study of beta chain features in type 1 diabetes (dated by TCRdb to the late 2010s). Libraries were constructed by the immunoSEQ multiplex PCR assay. The entire isolated RNA was reverse transcribed using the High Capacity cDNA Reverse Transcription Kit, and thus expressed TCRB transcripts were sequenced. The immuneACCESS repertoire file appears here via TCRdb, limited to in-frame rearrangements. These files lack a portion of the clones; in checked studies, under half of the deficit traces to unresolved V genes, and the cause of the others is not known. A total of about 300,000 clones appear in this sample, approximately 8% of them only once. In total, the top ten clones hold 1% of the sample. The sequencing sample was made of central memory CD4+ T cells from blood. These receptors originate from a young woman in good health.

This sequence joins TRBV7-9 and TRBJ1-1; D gene ambiguous. The CDR3 spans 15 residues. V lost 6 bases, J lost 1 base, and 15 bases lay in between. CDR1 and CDR2 from the germline V gene are SEHNR and FQNEAQ (reference sequence). The CDR3 DNA reads TGTGCCAGCAGGCCCGGACTGCAGACGAACACTGAAGCTTTCTTT. Its translation is CASRPGLQTNTEAFF.

This clone came up a few times. The rearrangement links TRBV23-1 to TRBJ1-4, with D maybe TRBD1 (5 bases). TRBV23-1 is classed as an ORF, of uncertain function. This CDR3 contains 19 residues. V was trimmed by 0 bases and J by 3 bases, leaving 20 bases between them. Written as DNA, the CDR3 is TGCGCCAGCAGTCAATCTCAGGGACGCACCCCTACTTCTAATGAAAAACTGTTTTTT. Its translation: CASSQSQGRTPTSNEKLFF.

The chain joins TRBV11-3 to TRBJ2-3, with 7 bases matching TRBD1. Germline-derived CDR1 and CDR2 are SGHNT and YENEEA. The CDR3 runs to 14 residues. V lost 3 bases and J lost 4; bases outside the gene matches: 4. DNA for the CDR3: TGTGCCAGCAGCTTCGGGACAGTAGCAGATACGCAGTATTTT. Translation gives CASSFGTVADTQYF.

This clone has a handful of counts. The genes are TRBV2 and TRBJ1-1; D is undetermined. Between the trimmed V and J ends, which lost 6 bases and 0 bases, there was a span of 14 bases. This CDR3 spans 15 amino acids. CDR1 is SNHLY, CDR2 FYNNEI, per germline. The CDR3 DNA reads as TGTGCCAGCAGGTCCCAGCTTAATATGAACACTGAAGCTTTCTTT. The encoded protein is CASRSQLNMNTEAFF.

This clone occurred many times. The V and J genes are TRBV14 and TRBJ1-6; D is undetermined. CDR3 length equals 16 residues. Germline V gene sequence: CDR1 SGHDN, CDR2 FVKESK. V dropped 1 base and J dropped 7 bases, with 14 bases sitting between them. The CDR3 protein is CASSQASGRGNSPLHF. In nucleotides, the CDR3 is TGTGCCAGCAGCCAAGCGAGTGGAAGAGGGAATTCACCCCTCCACTTT.

This clone was recorded at least ten times. This chain joins TRBV14 and TRBJ2-7, with D tentatively TRBD2 (5 bases). Germline CDR1 reads SGHDN; CDR2 reads FVKESK. Trimming took 4 bases from V and 3 from J, leaving 10 bases between them. The CDR3 has 13 residues. This CDR3 is CASSRRGGYEQYV. CDR3 DNA sequence: TGTGCCAGCAGCCGGCGCGGAGGCTACGAGCAGTACGTC.

This clone was seen only a few times. V usage is TRBV7-6 and J usage is TRBJ1-3; no firm D call. The CDR3 length is 11 residues. Trimming cost V 8 bases and J 7 bases, with 9 bases left between them. Germline CDR1 SGHVS, CDR2 FNYEAQ. CDR3 protein: CASSNRNTIYF. The CDR3 nucleotides read TGTGCCAGCTCCAATCGGAACACCATATATTTT.

The chain carries TRBV6-6 and TRBJ2-1; D perhaps matches TRBD1 (5 bases). The CDR3 spans 12 residues. Germline CDR1 reads MNHNY; CDR2 reads SVGAGI (reference sequence). Trimming removed 6 bases at V and 7 bases at J, with 10 bases between. CDR3 loop: CASRGLWNEQFF. The CDR3, as DNA: TGTGCCAGCAGGGGGCTTTGGAATGAGCAGTTCTTC.

The rearrangement uses TRBV6-6 and TRBJ2-2; unclear D gene. The CDR3 contains 13 residues. V shed 0 bases and J shed 5 bases, with 4 bases lying between them. The germline V gene has CDR1 MNHNY and CDR2 SVGAGI (reference sequence). The CDR3 region is CASSYSLTGELFF. The CDR3 DNA follows: TGTGCCAGCAGTTACTCCCTGACCGGGGAGCTGTTTTTT.

This clone appeared a single time. This rearrangement joins TRBV2 to TRBJ2-7; D may be TRBD1 or TRBD2 (5 bases each). Trimming stripped 6 bases from V and 0 bases from J, with 15 bases between. This CDR3 is built from 15 residues. Germline values: CDR1 SNHLY, CDR2 FYNNEI. The CDR3 region is CASRRPGRSSYEQYF. CDR3 bases: TGTGCCAGCAGGCGACCGGGACGGTCCTCCTACGAGCAGTACTTC.

This clone was found a few times. The rearrangement links TRBV11-1 to TRBJ2-1; D perhaps matches TRBD2 (6 bases). Germline CDR1 and CDR2: SGHAT and FQDESV (reference sequence). The CDR3 consists of 16 residues. V lost 2 bases and J 1 base, leaving 12 bases between the germline ends. The CDR3 region has the DNA TGTGCCAGCAGCTTATTCGTGGCGGGGTCCTACAATGAGCAGTTCTTC. Its protein product is CASSLFVAGSYNEQFF.

This clone was detected a few times. V gene TRBV7-2 combines with J gene TRBJ2-1; D is undetermined. V was pared by 1 base and J by 15 bases, with 10 bases between. From germline, CDR1 is SGHTA and CDR2 FQGNSA. The CDR3 contains 11 residues. This chain's CDR3 is CASSLGVGWFF. Here the CDR3 DNA reads TGTGCCAGCAGCTTAGGGGTGGGGTGGTTCTTC.

This chain connects TRBV29-1 to TRBJ1-4, with TRBD1 identical over 7 bases. The CDR3 sequence is 16 residues long. Germline CDR1 and CDR2: SQVTM and ANQGSEA. J gave up 0 bases and V 0 bases, and 4 bases lay outside the gene matches. CDR3 sequence: CSVEDYRGATNEKLFF. CDR3 coding DNA: TGCAGCGTTGAAGATTACAGGGGAGCAACTAATGAAAAACTGTTTTTT. Full variable domain (outside the CDR3, taken from reference TRBV29-1 and TRBJ1-4): SAVISQKPSRDICQRGTSLTIQCQVDSQVTMMFWYRQQPGQSLTLIATANQGSEATYESGFVIDKFPISRPNLTFSTLTVSNMSPEDSSIYLCSVEDYRGATNEKLFFGSGTQLSVL.

This clone has a handful of counts. In the same sample, other DNA sequences code for this CDR3. J is TRBJ2-7 and V is TRBV9; D is perhaps TRBD2 (6 bases). CDR1 is SGDLS and CDR2 is YYNGEE in the germline V gene. V lost 2 bases and J 0 bases, leaving 9 bases between the germline ends. The CDR3 consists of 14 residues. Here the CDR3 DNA reads TGTGCCAGCAGCGTCTTCGGGAGCTCCTACGAGCAGTACTTC. Translating it yields CASSVFGSSYEQYF.

The chain is built from TRBV4-2 and TRBJ1-1; D not certain. Trimming cost V 0 bases and J 1 base, with 9 bases left between them. The CDR3 runs 15 residues. Germline V gives CDR1 LGHNA, CDR2 YNFKEQ. Here the CDR3 DNA reads TGTGCCAGCAGCCAAGAACACCTACAGAACACTGAAGCTTTCTTT. Translated, it gives CASSQEHLQNTEAFF.

V gene TRBV7-8 combines with J gene TRBJ2-1; TRBD2 matches 7 bases. The CDR3 loop spans 15 amino acids. In germline, CDR1 is SGHVS, CDR2 FQNEAQ. With 5 bases clipped from V and 7 bases from J, the junction kept 11 bases outside the gene matches. The CDR3 nucleotides read TGTGCCAGCAGCCCGTCTAGCGGCAAAGGGAATGAGCAGTTCTTC. Translating gives CASSPSSGKGNEQFF. The complete variable domain, with remaining parts taken from reference TRBV7-8 and TRBJ2-1, reads GAGVSQSPRYKVAKRGQDVALRCDPISGHVSLFWYQQALGQGPEFLTYFQNEAQLDKSGLPSDRFFAERPEGSVSTLKIQRTQQEDSAVYLCASSPSSGKGNEQFFGPGTRLTVL.

The CDR3 sequence: CASSHRTDTQYF. The CDR3 region has the DNA TGTGCCAGCAGCCACCGCACAGATACGCAGTATTTT. V and J are TRBV4-2 and TRBJ2-3; no clear D gene. The V end was cut by 3 bases, the J end by 1 base, with 2 bases between. Germline values: CDR1 LGHNA, CDR2 YNFKEQ. There are 12 residues in the CDR3.

This clone appeared many times. This rearrangement joins TRBV29-1 to TRBJ2-7; no firm D call. The CDR3 has 12 residues. Trimming cost V 4 bases and J 3 bases, with 10 bases left between them. Germline V lookup: CDR1 SQVTM, CDR2 ANQGSEA. CDR3 sequence (DNA): TGCAGCGTTGGTGGGCATGGCTACGAGCAGTACGTC. Its protein is CSVGGHGYEQYV.

This sequence joins TRBV7-2 and TRBJ1-2, with TRBD1 matching over 8 bases. V lost 5 bases, J lost 2 bases, and 10 bases stayed unmatched. This CDR3 has 16 residues. Germline CDR1 reads SGHTA; CDR2 reads FQGNSA. DNA for the CDR3: TGTGCCAGCAGCCAAGCCCCGGGACAGGTGAACTATGGCTACACCTTC. This codes for CASSQAPGQVNYGYTF.

The chain is built from TRBV2 and TRBJ2-3; tentatively, D is TRBD2 (7 bases). V was pared by 3 bases and J by 1 base, with 11 bases between. Germline V gene sequence: CDR1 SNHLY, CDR2 FYNNEI. CDR3 length equals 15 residues. The CDR3 bases are TGTGCCAGCAGTGACCGCGGGGGCCGCACAGATACGCAGTATTTT. Protein sequence: CASSDRGGRTDTQYF.

The chain has TRBV5-1 and TRBJ2-7; TRBD1 matches at 7 bases. The CDR3 runs 13 residues. Germline CDR1 SGHRS, CDR2 YFSETQ. V was pared by 5 bases and J by 4 bases, with 6 bases of the junction left unmatched. In nucleotides, the CDR3 is TGCGCCAGCAGTTCGGGACAGCTATACGAGCAGTACTTC. Residues: CASSSGQLYEQYF.